This TCR beta chain was profiled in a study of neurological immune-mediated disorders. Whole-study results and caveats: CDR3 amino acid sequences of expanded clones were not shared across subjects, a result suggesting private repertoires in all groups. HTLV-1-associated myelopathy led in TCR clonal expansion, while multiple sclerosis ranked lowest, below healthy controls.

This clonotype was recorded many times. Its cognate antigen is unknown. Time point given: longitudinal time-point 2. The starting material, 2 million PBMCs stored at -80 C, gave rise to the unsorted libraries. Synthesis of cDNA used 5'RACE (with 10-nucleotide random UMIs). MiXCR was run by TCRdb on the 5' RACE reads, yielding one entry per CDR3 protein. Found here are roughly 98,000 distinct CDR3 sequences, about 13% of them singletons; the top ten hold approximately 5%. This CDR3 spans 14 amino acids. V was cut by 0 bases and J by 0 bases, with 7 bases left in between. Germline assignment: CDR1 SGHRS and CDR2 YFSETQ.

This sequence was found in a female donor with HTLV-1-associated myelopathy (HAM/TSP). The chain combines TRBV5-1 with TRBJ2-7, with D unresolved. Sequenced input: PBMCs. The CDR3 region has the DNA TGCGCCAGCAGCTTGGATGGGAACTCCTACGAGCAGTACTTC. Translation: CASSLDGNSYEQYF.